A selection of T cell receptor beta chains follows, all from one sample in a study of multiple sclerosis patients with progressive multifocal leukoencephalopathy. Data came from immunoSEQ multiplex PCR; TCRdb stores just in-frame clones and leaves some out. Of 31,000 or so clones in the sample, roughly 89% were seen once. The sequenced sample was PBMCs, obtained from a patient treated with natalizumab. These receptors were taken from a woman in her thirties or forties with progressive multifocal leukoencephalopathy. Both conserved end residues are trimmed from each CDR3.

v_call	cdr3_length	j_call	cdr3_aa
TRBV23-1	16	TRBJ2-7	ASSLLEASWGKPYEQY
TRBV4-1	13	TRBJ2-7	ASSQAGTGPYEQY
TRBV7-6	13	TRBJ1-1	ASSSQDRPGTEAF
TRBV28	12	TRBJ1-5	ASTPAGFYQPQH
TRBV7-9	11	TRBJ2-5	ASSLGRGETQY
TRBV18	12	TRBJ2-7	ASSRAPQTYEQY
TRBV30	13	TRBJ1-4	AWSQGTGEREKLF
TRBV5-1	16	TRBJ2-3	ASSGSGRGEISTDTQY
TRBV19	13	TRBJ1-4	ASSIDGRVKEKLF
TRBV7-2	14	TRBJ2-2	ASSPQGTLSVGELF
TRBV30	11	TRBJ1-6	AWADSYNSPLH
TRBV2	11	TRBJ1-1	ASTELENTEAF
TRBV18	12	TRBJ2-1	ASSPGQGFNEQF
TRBV27	12	TRBJ2-5	ASSPRRDMKTQY
TRBV19	12	TRBJ2-3	ASSQGHGTDTQY
TRBV29-1	11	TRBJ2-3	SAAVRSTDTQY
TRBV5-4	12	TRBJ1-2	ASSAGKPNYGYT
TRBV9	11	TRBJ2-3	ASSVVRSDTQY
TRBV7-2	12	TRBJ2-5	ASSTIGGRETQY
TRBV5-6	16	TRBJ2-6	ASQPNNKSQSRANVLT
TRBV6-1	11	TRBJ1-2	ASSEQEYYGYT
TRBV19	13	TRBJ2-1	ASSIVASPYNEQF
TRBV5-1	12	TRBJ2-3	ASNRGDYTDTQY
TRBV6-5	13	TRBJ2-1	ASIDAGTGKNEQF
TRBV4-1	13	TRBJ1-4	ASSRGTGRDEKLF
TRBV7-9	12	TRBJ1-5	ASSLDSGNQPQH
TRBV11-3	13	TRBJ1-5	ASSFNSGSNQPQH
TRBV30	11	TRBJ1-3	AWRPNSGNTIY
TRBV7-8	13	TRBJ2-1	ASSLAPGLGNEQF
TRBV7-9	10	TRBJ2-1	ASSPPTGQQF
TRBV6-4	14	TRBJ2-2	ASSDEAGANTGELF
TRBV4-2	13	TRBJ2-7	ASSQGDGGTYEQY
TRBV6-1	11	TRBJ1-5	ASTGARNQPQH
TRBV28	14	TRBJ1-5	ASSPSSGHAGRRGH
TRBV9	12	TRBJ1-3	ASSDQGSGNTIY
TRBV5-4	13	TRBJ2-2	ASSSPGALTGELF
TRBV5-1	13	TRBJ1-2	ASSLANRGPSGYT
TRBV13	12	TRBJ2-2	ASRYSRHTGELF
TRBV18	10	TRBJ1-3	ASSPTGESIY
TRBV7-8	16	TRBJ2-7	ASSYPTSGGTSSYEQY
TRBV7-2	14	TRBJ2-7	ASSWELAGGRNEQY
TRBV5-1	12	TRBJ2-4	ASSLPTGRDIQY
TRBV4-3	15	.	ASSQDGGGSIAYEQY
TRBV6-1	12	TRBJ2-2	ASSDYTVKGELF
TRBV7-3	16	TRBJ2-2	ASSLLGGAGGRTGELF
TRBV30	13	TRBJ1-5	AWSRGSGLNQPQH